This T cell receptor (beta chain) is drawn from a study of CD8 T cells in ankylosing spondylitis. Notes on the study in general: Characteristic, it appeared, of ankylosing spondylitis blood was a TCR beta motif of roughly 8 highly homologous variants. Disease-linked clones were found to be CD8+ and relatively rare in peripheral blood.

In making TCR beta libraries, quantitative 5'-RACE with molecular barcodes was used. Each CDR3 protein is one row after TCRdb ran MiXCR on the 5' RACE reads. The table has fewer than 400,000 distinct CDR3 sequences, approximately 8% seen once; the top ten hold roughly 15%. Concerning this clonotype: Its matching antigen is unknown.

This CDR3 has 14 amino acids. CDR1 LGHDT and CDR2 YNNKEL come from the germline V gene (reference sequence). The J segment lost 8 bases and the V segment lost 6 bases, leaving 6 bases of the junction unmatched. This clonotype originated in a male donor with ankylosing spondylitis. The chain joins TRBV3-1 to TRBJ2-1; TRBD2 agrees at 11 bases. Sequenced material: blood, either unsorted or a sorted T cell fraction (not recorded which). The CDR3 here is CASRTSGSFDEQFF. The CDR3 DNA follows: TGTGCCAGCAGAACTAGCGGGAGTTTCGATGAGCAGTTCTTC.